This passage covers 26 T cell receptor beta chains from one sample sequenced in a study of blood T cell repertoires in COVID-19. Sequencing was performed with immunoSEQ multiplex PCR; in TCRdb, only in-frame clones are kept and a portion is missing. The repertoire holds some 210,000 clones, with around 92% as singletons. Source material: peripheral blood. Receptor source: a man between 25 and 39 years old with acute or convalescent COVID-19.

The genes are TRBV6-5 and TRBJ1-1; tentative D call: TRBD1 (6 bases). Trimming shortened V by 6 bases and J by 3 bases, and 11 bases separated the two germline ends. Germline-derived CDR1 and CDR2 are MNHEY and SVGAGI. The CDR3 is 13 amino acids. CDR3 region: CASRPDRHTEAFF. In nucleotides, the CDR3 is TGTGCCAGCAGACCGGACAGACACACTGAAGCTTTCTTT.

The genes are TRBV30 and TRBJ1-1; D gene ambiguous. CDR1 and CDR2 (germline): GTSNPN, SVGIG (reference sequence). CDR3 size: 11 residues. V was cut by 1 base and J by 11 bases, with 11 bases left in between. CDR3 in DNA: TGTGCCTGGAGTGGGGCGGGTTGGGCTTTCTTT. It yields the protein CAWSGAGWAFF.

The V and J genes are TRBV7-9 and TRBJ1-5; D call uncertain. The CDR3 is 13 residues long. Germline V gene sequence: CDR1 SEHNR, CDR2 FQNEAQ (reference sequence). The V end lost 1 base, the J end lost 4 bases, and 5 bases lay between the germline ends. The CDR3 is CASSLGPNQPQHF. The CDR3 coding sequence is TGTGCCAGCAGCTTAGGGCCTAATCAGCCCCAGCATTTT.

This clone has a handful of counts. This sequence joins TRBV29-1 and TRBJ1-2, with 8 nucleotides matching TRBD1. Germline lookup yields CDR1 SQVTM and CDR2 ANQGSEA. Germline trimming cut 7 bases from V and 0 bases from J; bases unmatched to any gene: 13. The CDR3 contains 16 residues. CDR3 bases: TGCAGCGCTCAAACCCCGGGACAGGACTCTAACTATGGCTACACCTTC. Amino acid sequence: CSAQTPGQDSNYGYTF.

The chain couples TRBV5-8 to TRBJ2-1, with a tentative D call TRBD2 (6 bases). The CDR3 consists of 13 residues. V lost 4 bases to trimming and J lost 9 bases, with 14 bases between them. Germline values: CDR1 SGHTS, CDR2 YDEGEE. CDR3 protein: CASSIGAAGEQFF. The CDR3 DNA is TGTGCCAGCAGCATTGGCGCAGCGGGTGAGCAGTTCTTC.

The chain recombines TRBV5-1 with TRBJ2-1, with 11 bases lining up with TRBD2. CDR1 and CDR2 (germline): SGHRS, YFSETQ. V was pared by 2 bases and J by 9 bases, with 4 bases of the junction left unmatched. This CDR3 spans 14 amino acids. The CDR3 coding sequence is TGCGCCAGCAGCTTTAGCGGGGGGGCTAGTGAGCAGTTCTTC. As protein: CASSFSGGASEQFF.

This clone appeared once. The J gene is TRBJ2-1, the V gene TRBV9; 12 bases align to TRBD2. The ends lost 4 bases at V and 5 bases at J; junction bases unmatched: 7. The CDR3 loop spans 16 amino acids. CDR1 and CDR2 from the germline V gene are SGDLS and YYNGEE. Here the CDR3 reads CASSLRRTSGNNEQFF. CDR3 nucleotides: TGTGCCAGCAGCCTCAGAAGGACTAGCGGGAACAATGAGCAGTTCTTC.

The V gene is TRBV11-2, the J gene TRBJ2-5, with D possibly TRBD1 on 6 matching bases. Germline CDR1 is SGHAT and CDR2 is FQNNGV. The CDR3 spans 18 residues. V lost 1 base to trimming and J lost 6 bases, with 24 bases between them. The CDR3 DNA reads TGTGCCAGCAGCTTAGTCAGTAAGGGTCCGGGACACACTAAGACCCAGTACTTC. Translation: CASSLVSKGPGHTKTQYF.

This chain uses TRBV7-9 with TRBJ2-2; a possible D gene is TRBD2 (7 bases). The germline CDR1 and CDR2 sequences are SEHNR and FQNEAQ (reference sequence). CDR3 size: 15 residues. Trimming took 6 bases from V and 0 from J, leaving 11 bases between them. The CDR3 loop is CASRLGGANTGELFF. The CDR3 DNA is TGTGCCAGCAGGCTAGGGGGGGCGAACACCGGGGAGCTGTTTTTT. The full variable domain, with the rest looked up from reference TRBV7-9 and TRBJ2-2, is DTGVSQNPRHKITKRGQNVTFRCDPISEHNRLYWYRQTLGQGPEFLTYFQNEAQLEKSRLLSDRFSAERPKGSFSTLEIQRTEQGDSAMYLCASRLGGANTGELFFGEGSRLTVL.

The chain joins TRBV28 to TRBJ1-2; tentatively, D is TRBD1 (5 bases). The CDR3 runs 12 residues. Trimming stripped 6 bases from V and 6 bases from J, with 11 bases between. CDR1 is MDHEN and CDR2 is SYDVKM in the germline V gene. The CDR3 bases are TGTGCCAGCAGGGGTGCGGGGCATGGCTACACCTTC. This translates into CASRGAGHGYTF.

The chain has TRBV30 and TRBJ2-3; D gene uncertain. The CDR3 has 13 amino acids. CDR1 is GTSNPN and CDR2 is SVGIG in the germline V gene (reference sequence). V was shortened by 3 bases and J by 1 base, with 8 bases between the two germline ends. The CDR3 region is CAWSARGTDTQYF. CDR3 coding DNA: TGTGCCTGGAGCGCCCGGGGCACAGATACGCAGTATTTT.

The chain is built from TRBV19 and TRBJ2-4, with 7 bases fitting TRBD1. This CDR3 has 16 residues. The germline V gene has CDR1 LNHDA and CDR2 SQIVND (reference sequence). The V gene end was trimmed by 2 bases and the J gene end by 0 bases; junction bases not matched to a gene: 4. This chain's CDR3 is CASSIRDRIAKNIQYF. As DNA, the CDR3 is TGTGCCAGTAGTATAAGGGACAGAATAGCCAAAAACATTCAGTACTTC.

This sequence joins TRBV19 and TRBJ1-2; weak D call: TRBD1 (6 bases). V was clipped by 4 bases and J by 5 bases, with 14 bases between them. This CDR3 contains 14 residues. Germline CDR1 LNHDA, CDR2 SQIVND (reference sequence). The CDR3 is CASSTHRVDYGYTF. CDR3 DNA sequence: TGTGCCAGTAGTACTCACAGGGTTGATTATGGCTACACCTTC.

V usage is TRBV9 and J usage is TRBJ1-6; TRBD1 is a possible D gene (5 bases). CDR1 is SGDLS and CDR2 is YYNGEE in the germline V gene. This CDR3 spans 13 amino acids. V gave up 0 bases and J gave up 8 bases, with 6 bases separating them. CDR3 sequence: CASSVGGDSPLHF. The DNA of the CDR3 is TGTGCCAGCAGCGTAGGGGGGGATTCACCCCTCCACTTT.

The chain employs TRBV15 and TRBJ1-6; 7 bases are shared with TRBD1. Trimming removed 3 bases from V and 8 bases from J; junction bases left unmatched: 4. There are 14 residues in the CDR3. CDR1 is LNHNV, CDR2 YYDKDF, per germline (reference sequence). CDR3 bases: TGTGCCACCAGCAGCGGGACAGTATATTCACCCCTCCACTTT. This gives the protein CATSSGTVYSPLHF.

The V and J genes are TRBV5-4 and TRBJ2-2; D gene ambiguous. CDR3 size: 13 residues. V was trimmed by 0 bases and J by 7 bases, leaving 7 bases between them. Germline CDR1 and CDR2: SGHNT and YYREEE (reference sequence). Here the CDR3 reads CASSLGSSGELFF. DNA for the CDR3: TGTGCCAGCAGCTTGGGGTCGAGCGGGGAGCTGTTTTTT.

This sequence joins TRBV5-1 and TRBJ2-5; 12 nucleotides agree with TRBD2. Germline V lookup: CDR1 SGHRS, CDR2 YFSETQ. The junction had 6 bases not matched to a gene; V was cut back by 5 bases and J by 1 base. This CDR3 region has 16 residues. The chain's CDR3 is CASRTGLAGLQETQYF. In nucleotides, the CDR3 is TGCGCCAGCAGGACCGGACTAGCGGGACTCCAAGAGACCCAGTACTTC.

This clone was recorded once. V and J are TRBV11-3 and TRBJ2-1; no clear D gene. The CDR3 has 12 amino acids. The ends were cut back, 3 bases at V and 9 bases at J, with 9 bases in the middle. Germline assignment: CDR1 SGHNT and CDR2 YENEEA. The CDR3 reads CASSFGGGEQFF. Here the CDR3 DNA reads TGTGCCAGCAGCTTCGGTGGCGGTGAGCAGTTCTTC.

The chain couples TRBV18 to TRBJ1-2; D is possibly TRBD1 (6 bases). Trimming removed 6 bases from V and 4 bases from J, with 12 bases in between. This CDR3 spans 13 amino acids. Germline values: CDR1 KGHSH, CDR2 LQKENI. CDR3: CASSLDRSYGYTF. In DNA, the CDR3 is TGTGCCAGCTCGCTAGACAGGTCCTATGGCTACACCTTC. Full variable domain (missing parts from reference TRBV18 and TRBJ1-2): NAGVMQNPRHLVRRRGQEARLRCSPMKGHSHVYWYRQLPEEGLKFMVYLQKENIIDESGMPKERFSAEFPKEGPSILRIQQVVRGDSAAYFCASSLDRSYGYTFGSGTRLTVV.

The rearrangement links TRBV30 to TRBJ2-2; 8 nucleotides align to TRBD2. With V trimmed by 3 bases and J by 4 bases, 10 bases remained unmatched. Looked up from germline, CDR1 is GTSNPN and CDR2 is SVGIG (reference sequence). The CDR3 loop spans 16 amino acids. The CDR3 region is CAWSRAGVLFTGELFF. DNA for the CDR3: TGTGCCTGGAGCCGAGCGGGAGTCCTTTTCACCGGGGAGCTGTTTTTT.

The chain joins TRBV28 to TRBJ1-4; D remains unclear. The CDR3 is 12 amino acids. The V end lost 1 base, the J end lost 10 bases, and 7 bases lay between the germline ends. CDR1 and CDR2 from the germline V gene are MDHEN and SYDVKM. The DNA for the CDR3 is TGTGCCAGCAGTTTATTGGCGGGAAAACTGTTTTTT. It is translated as CASSLLAGKLFF.

J is TRBJ2-3 and V is TRBV18; 8 positions agree with TRBD1. The germline V gene encodes CDR1 KGHSH and CDR2 LQKENI. The CDR3 is 15 residues long. Losses at the gene ends were 3 bases for V and 6 bases for J; bases not matched to a gene: 8. The CDR3 sequence is CASSPGTGDPDTQYF. The CDR3 DNA reads as TGTGCCAGCTCACCCGGGACAGGTGACCCGGATACGCAGTATTTT.

The chain joins TRBV9 to TRBJ2-1; 7 nucleotides agree with TRBD2. Germline V gives CDR1 SGDLS, CDR2 YYNGEE. This CDR3 is 16 amino acids long. Trimming cost V 0 bases and J 1 base; bases outside gene matches: 4. The DNA for the CDR3 is TGTGCCAGCAGCGTAGCGCGGGAGCGTTCCTACAATGAGCAGTTCTTC. Amino acids: CASSVARERSYNEQFF.

The V and J genes are TRBV7-3 and TRBJ2-2; 8 bases map to TRBD1. Per the germline V gene, CDR1 is SGHTA and CDR2 is FQGTGA. The CDR3 extends over 13 amino acids. V was clipped by 5 bases and J by 7 bases; unmatched bases: 3. CDR3 amino acids: CASSPTGVGELFF. The CDR3 coding sequence is TGTGCCAGCAGCCCGACAGGGGTCGGGGAGCTGTTTTTT.

The CDR3 DNA follows: TGTGCCAGCAGCCCGAAGTGGGGGGGCCCAGATACGCAGTATTTT. Protein sequence: CASSPKWGGPDTQYF. The rearrangement uses TRBV4-2 and TRBJ2-3, with D maybe TRBD2 (7 bases). Germline V lookup: CDR1 LGHNA, CDR2 YNFKEQ. The length of the CDR3 is 15 residues. V dropped 4 bases and J dropped 4 bases, with 15 bases sitting between them.

This clone was recorded only once. The V gene is TRBV4-1, the J gene TRBJ1-3; 7 bases are a match to TRBD1. The trim removed 3 bases at V and 0 bases at J, leaving 8 bases unmatched. The CDR3 contains 17 residues. Germline lookup yields CDR1 MGHRA and CDR2 YSYEKL. The CDR3 DNA reads TGCGCCAGCAGCCATCCTAAAGGGGGCCGCTCTGGAAACACCATATATTTT. Translated: CASSHPKGGRSGNTIYF.